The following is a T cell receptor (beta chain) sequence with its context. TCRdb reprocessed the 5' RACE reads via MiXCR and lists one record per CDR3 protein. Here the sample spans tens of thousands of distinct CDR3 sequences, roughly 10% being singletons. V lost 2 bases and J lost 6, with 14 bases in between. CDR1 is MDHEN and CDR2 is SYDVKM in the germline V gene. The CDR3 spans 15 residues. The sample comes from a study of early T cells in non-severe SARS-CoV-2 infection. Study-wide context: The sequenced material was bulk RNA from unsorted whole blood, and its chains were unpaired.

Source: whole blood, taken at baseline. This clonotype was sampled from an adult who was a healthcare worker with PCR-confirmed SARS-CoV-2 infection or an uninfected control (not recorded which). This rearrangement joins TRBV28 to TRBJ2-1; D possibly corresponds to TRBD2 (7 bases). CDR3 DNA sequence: TGTGCCAGCAGTTTAACTAGCGCCAGGGGCAATGAGCAGTTCTTC. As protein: CASSLTSARGNEQFF.